Detailed here is one T cell receptor beta chain. The antigen is not known. Sequencing was performed with immunoSEQ multiplex PCR; in TCRdb, only in-frame clones are kept and a portion is missing. The table shows tens of thousands of clones, with roughly 90% occurring only once. The germline CDR1 and CDR2 sequences are SGHRS and YFSETQ. There are 14 residues in the CDR3. V was pared by 2 bases and J by 7 bases, with 15 bases between. The record originates from a study of graft-versus-host responses after intestinal transplantation. Study context: Each patient got anti-thymocyte globulin induction, then tacrolimus and steroids for roughly 3 years.

General observations from the study: Recipient bone marrow held GvH clones, some seen earlier in ileum or blood. Allograft clonal ratios (graft-versus-host to host-versus-graft) were high in patients who had graft-donor T cell macrochimerism. Circulating GvH clones peaking coincided with falling HvG clones soon after transplant.

The V and J genes are TRBV5-1 and TRBJ1-2, with a tentative D call TRBD1 (5 bases). The receptor was isolated from a human donor who was the organ donor for an intestinal transplant. The sample here was unstimulated CD4+ T cells sorted from spleen or lymph node cells, taken before transplant. The DNA of the CDR3 is TGCGCCAGCAGCTTAACAACAGGATCGGGTGGCTACACCTTC. This codes for CASSLTTGSGGYTF.